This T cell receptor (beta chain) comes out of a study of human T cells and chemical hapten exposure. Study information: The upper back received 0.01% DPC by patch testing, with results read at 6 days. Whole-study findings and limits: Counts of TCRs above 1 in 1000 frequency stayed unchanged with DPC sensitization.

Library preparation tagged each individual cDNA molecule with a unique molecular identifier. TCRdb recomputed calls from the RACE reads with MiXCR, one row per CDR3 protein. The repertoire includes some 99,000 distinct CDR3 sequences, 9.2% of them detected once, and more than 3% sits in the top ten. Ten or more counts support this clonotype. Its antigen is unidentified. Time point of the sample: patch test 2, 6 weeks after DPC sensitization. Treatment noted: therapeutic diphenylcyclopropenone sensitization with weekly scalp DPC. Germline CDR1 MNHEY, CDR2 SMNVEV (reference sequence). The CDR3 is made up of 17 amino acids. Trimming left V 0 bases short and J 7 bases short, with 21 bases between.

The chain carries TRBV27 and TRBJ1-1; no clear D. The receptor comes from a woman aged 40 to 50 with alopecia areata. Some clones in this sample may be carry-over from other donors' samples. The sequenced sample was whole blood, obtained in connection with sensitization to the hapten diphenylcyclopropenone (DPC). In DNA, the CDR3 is TGTGCCAGCAGTTTATCGGTAGGCAGCCGCCCGGGGAGTGAAGCTTTCTTT. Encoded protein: CASSLSVGSRPGSEAFF.